Each of the 32 T cell receptor beta chains below was sequenced from the same sample in a study of T cell responses to AZD1222 COVID-19 vaccine. Profiled with immunoSEQ multiplex PCR; TCRdb holds only in-frame clones, not every one. The sample holds around 150,000 clones, approximately 90% seen once. Sequenced material: peripheral blood, taken 28 days after the second AZD1222 dose. The origin of the receptors is an adult who received the AZD1222 COVID-19 vaccine.

The V call is TRBV29-1, the J call TRBJ2-3, with a tentative D call TRBD2 (5 bases). V lost 4 bases, J lost 2 bases, and 13 bases lay in between. CDR1 is SQVTM and CDR2 is ANQGSEA in the germline V gene. The CDR3 is 14 residues long. DNA for the CDR3: TGCAGCGTTGTTGTTTACGGGGACACAGATACGCAGTATTTT. This codes for CSVVVYGDTDTQYF.

The V call is TRBV19, the J call TRBJ2-1; no clear D gene. Per germline, CDR1 LNHDA and CDR2 SQIVND (reference sequence). Trimming removed 4 bases from V and 6 bases from J, with 4 bases in between. This CDR3 has 11 amino acids. The CDR3 here is CASSTPNEQFF. CDR3 sequence (DNA): TGTGCCAGTAGTACCCCCAATGAGCAGTTCTTC.

V gene TRBV4-3 combines with J gene TRBJ1-3, with D possibly matching TRBD1 (6 bases). CDR1 is LGHNA, CDR2 YSLEER, per germline. Trimming took off 4 bases at V and 0 bases at J, with 10 bases between the two ends. The CDR3 sequence is 15 residues long. The CDR3 nucleotides read TGCGCCAGCAGCCTTGACAGGATCTCTGGAAACACCATATATTTT. It encodes CASSLDRISGNTIYF.

For this clone: Its ends do not fully match the called genes, so a read error is possible. This chain links TRBV9 with TRBJ2-3, with D possibly TRBD2 on 7 matching bases. Germline V gene sequence: CDR1 SGDLS, CDR2 YYNGEE. The CDR3 length is 14 residues. Here the CDR3 DNA reads TGTGCCAGCAGCGCCGAGGGGGGGAGTCCTGCGGAGCATTTT. Protein: CASSAEGGSPAEHF.

J is TRBJ2-1 and V is TRBV27; D is perhaps TRBD1 (5 bases). Germline V gives CDR1 MNHEY, CDR2 SMNVEV (reference sequence). V lost 10 bases and J 4 bases, leaving 20 bases between the germline ends. The CDR3 is 15 residues long. In DNA form, the CDR3 reads TGTGCCACGAGAAGGGGCCCCCGAATTTACAATGAGCAGTTCTTC. It translates to CATRRGPRIYNEQFF.

The V and J genes are TRBV28 and TRBJ1-4; D uncertain. The germline CDR1 and CDR2 sequences are MDHEN and SYDVKM. This CDR3 contains 13 residues. V was trimmed by 1 base and J by 7 bases, leaving 7 bases between them. The CDR3 reads CASSLSGVEKLFF. The DNA for the CDR3 is TGTGCCAGCAGTTTATCCGGGGTTGAAAAACTGTTTTTT. Variable domain in full (rest from reference TRBV28 and TRBJ1-4): DVKVTQSSRYLVKRTGEKVFLECVQDMDHENMFWYRQDPGLGLRLIYFSYDVKMKEKGDIPEGYSVSREKKERFSLILESASTNQTSMYLCASSLSGVEKLFFGSGTQLSVL.

In this sample, this clone turned up once. This sequence joins TRBV9 and TRBJ2-1; D is perhaps TRBD2 (5 bases). The V and J ends lost 3 bases and 8 bases respectively, with 18 bases between them. Germline V gives CDR1 SGDLS, CDR2 YYNGEE. The CDR3 covers 15 residues. The CDR3 region is CASSATWLAGDEQFF. CDR3 bases: TGTGCCAGCAGCGCAACATGGCTAGCCGGGGATGAGCAGTTCTTC.

V and J are TRBV24-1 and TRBJ2-1; 8 bases fit TRBD2. Germline V gene data show CDR1 as KGHDR and CDR2 as SFDVKD. The ends lost 5 bases at V and 7 bases at J; junction bases unmatched: 6. This CDR3 has 14 amino acids. The chain's CDR3 is CATSGLAGWNEQFF. For the CDR3, the DNA is TGTGCCACCAGTGGCCTAGCGGGTTGGAATGAGCAGTTCTTC.

The chain's CDR3 is CASSREYEQYF. The DNA for the CDR3 is TGTGCCAGCAGCCGAGAATACGAGCAGTACTTC. The V gene is TRBV7-9, the J gene TRBJ2-7; D gene uncertain. The CDR3 covers 11 residues. V lost 5 bases, J lost 4 bases, and 6 bases lay in between. Germline V gene lookup returns CDR1 SEHNR and CDR2 FQNEAQ (reference sequence).

This rearrangement joins TRBV4-3 to TRBJ1-1; D not resolved. Germline CDR1 and CDR2: LGHNA and YSLEER. V was trimmed by 0 bases and J by 5 bases, leaving 10 bases between them. The CDR3 is made up of 14 amino acids. CDR3 nucleotides: TGCGCCAGCAGCCAAGACCTTGGTGGTACTGAAGCTTTCTTT. Translation: CASSQDLGGTEAFF.

The chain is built from TRBV7-8 and TRBJ2-1, with 8 bases lining up with TRBD2. Trimming removed 2 bases from V and 5 bases from J; junction bases left unmatched: 5. From germline, CDR1 is SGHVS and CDR2 FQNEAQ. The CDR3 has 15 amino acids. The CDR3 reads CASSLTSGYNNEQFF. CDR3 in DNA: TGTGCCAGCAGCTTAACTAGCGGTTACAACAATGAGCAGTTCTTC. Using reference TRBV7-8 and TRBJ2-1 for the parts outside the CDR3, the full variable domain is GAGVSQSPRYKVAKRGQDVALRCDPISGHVSLFWYQQALGQGPEFLTYFQNEAQLDKSGLPSDRFFAERPEGSVSTLKIQRTQQEDSAVYLCASSLTSGYNNEQFFGPGTRLTVL.

The V call is TRBV18, the J call TRBJ1-1; 7 nucleotides agree with TRBD1. With V trimmed by 4 bases and J by 3 bases, 17 bases remained unmatched. Germline-derived CDR1 and CDR2 are KGHSH and LQKENI. CDR3 length equals 18 residues. CDR3 coding DNA: TGTGCCAGCTCACGAGTTCAGGGGGGATTAGGTGAAGACACTGAAGCTTTCTTT. Amino acids: CASSRVQGGLGEDTEAFF.

The table lists this clone with a count of one. The gene calls are TRBV9 and TRBJ2-7, with D perhaps matching TRBD1 or TRBD2 (5 bases each). Trimming pared 4 bases from V and 3 bases from J, leaving 17 bases between. Germline lookup yields CDR1 SGDLS and CDR2 YYNGEE. CDR3 length equals 15 residues. The CDR3 is CASSLQTGTLYEQYF. CDR3 DNA sequence: TGTGCCAGCAGCCTACAGACCGGGACCCTCTACGAGCAGTACTTC. The entire variable domain, with the rest obtained from reference TRBV9 and TRBJ2-7, is as follows: DSGVTQTPKHLITATGQRVTLRCSPRSGDLSVYWYQQSLDQGLQFLIQYYNGEERAKGNILERFSAQQFPDLHSELNLSSLELGDSALYFCASSLQTGTLYEQYFGPGTRLTVT.

This chain links TRBV5-6 with TRBJ2-1; tentative D call: TRBD2 (6 bases). V gave up 6 bases and J gave up 0 bases, with 13 bases separating them. This CDR3 spans 15 amino acids. The V gene's germline CDR1 is SGHDT and CDR2 YYEEEE. The CDR3 reads CASTPGGPSYNEQFF. CDR3 sequence (DNA): TGTGCCAGCACCCCCGGGGGACCCTCCTACAATGAGCAGTTCTTC.

The genes are TRBV7-2 and TRBJ1-5, with 11 nucleotides matching TRBD1. Per germline, CDR1 SGHTA and CDR2 FQGNSA. This CDR3 comprises 15 residues. V trimming: 4 bases; J trimming: 5 bases; junction bases outside the gene matches: 4. CDR3 coding DNA: TGTGCCAGCAGCTCCAGGGACAGGGGGTATCAGCCCCAGCATTTT. Amino acid sequence: CASSSRDRGYQPQHF.

The J gene is TRBJ2-4, the V gene TRBV10-3, with 8 bases identical to TRBD1. Germline trimming cut 6 bases from V and 1 base from J; bases unmatched to any gene: 2. This CDR3 comprises 14 residues. Germline CDR1 and CDR2: ENHRY and SYGVKD. CDR3 sequence (DNA): TGTGCCATCAGGACAGGGGACGCCAAAAACATTCAGTACTTC. Amino acids: CAIRTGDAKNIQYF.

CDR3 loop: CASSLDHGMNTEAFF. The CDR3 DNA sequence: TGCGCCAGCAGCTTGGACCATGGGATGAACACTGAAGCTTTCTTT. The gene calls are TRBV5-1 and TRBJ1-1; D not resolved. Between the trimmed V and J ends, which lost 0 bases and 0 bases, there was a span of 9 bases. Germline values: CDR1 SGHRS, CDR2 YFSETQ. This CDR3 has 15 residues.

The J gene is TRBJ2-3, the V gene TRBV9; D may be TRBD1 (5 bases). Germline CDR1 reads SGDLS; CDR2 reads YYNGEE. V was cut by 3 bases and J by 11 bases, with 10 bases left in between. This CDR3 is built from 11 residues. Written as DNA, the CDR3 is TGTGCCAGCAGCGAGGGGTTATGGCAGTATTTT. It codes for CASSEGLWQYF.

J is TRBJ1-5 and V is TRBV5-6; D ambiguous. Germline CDR1 reads SGHDT; CDR2 reads YYEEEE. This CDR3 contains 12 residues. Trimming removed 6 bases at V and 6 bases at J, with 10 bases between. The CDR3 coding sequence is TGTGCCAGCACCCTCGGTAGTCAGCCCCAGCATTTT. Protein sequence: CASTLGSQPQHF.

The genes are TRBV2 and TRBJ1-1; unclear D gene. The CDR3 runs to 14 residues. Trimming left V 5 bases short and J 0 bases short, with 10 bases between. Germline values: CDR1 SNHLY, CDR2 FYNNEI. CDR3 bases: TGTGCCAGCAGTCCTAGGCGACTGAACACTGAAGCTTTCTTT. The encoded protein is CASSPRRLNTEAFF.

This rearrangement joins TRBV7-3 to TRBJ2-3; 8 positions agree with TRBD2. This CDR3 comprises 14 residues. Germline V CDR1 and CDR2: SGHTA, FQGTGA. V shed 8 bases, J shed 6 bases, and the junction held 10 bases outside the gene matches. The CDR3 region has the DNA TGTGCCAGCGCTTTCCAGGGACTAGGGGATACGCAGTATTTT. It is translated as CASAFQGLGDTQYF.

The gene calls are TRBV6-6 and TRBJ1-2; no clear D gene. Trimming pared 6 bases from V and 4 bases from J, leaving 15 bases between. The CDR3 loop spans 14 amino acids. Germline CDR1 is MNHNY and CDR2 is SVGAGI (reference sequence). The CDR3 bases are TGTGCCAGCAGCTTATCCGGGTCCAGCTATGGCTACACCTTC. Its translation: CASSLSGSSYGYTF.

Only one count was recorded for this clone. The chain is built from TRBV15 and TRBJ2-7; D ambiguous. Trimming removed 4 bases from V and 0 bases from J, with 13 bases in between. CDR3 length equals 15 residues. Germline CDR1 and CDR2: LNHNV and YYDKDF (reference sequence). The CDR3 DNA reads as TGTGCCACCAGCATAGGAGACGGTAGCTCCTACGAGCAGTACTTC. The encoded protein is CATSIGDGSSYEQYF.

The gene calls are TRBV6-5 and TRBJ2-7, with D maybe TRBD1 (5 bases). The V end was cut by 6 bases, the J end by 2 bases, with 8 bases between. From germline, CDR1 is MNHEY and CDR2 SVGAGI. The CDR3 totals 12 residues. The CDR3 DNA follows: TGTGCCAGCAGAGGGGTTCCCTACGAGCAGTACTTC. Translation gives CASRGVPYEQYF.

The rearrangement uses TRBV4-3 and TRBJ2-2; no reliable D call. The CDR3 loop spans 15 amino acids. The V gene lost 0 bases and the J gene lost 7 bases, with 12 bases spanning the gap. CDR1 and CDR2 (germline): LGHNA, YSLEER. This CDR3 reads CASSQEKLPFGELFF. The CDR3 DNA reads as TGCGCCAGCAGCCAAGAGAAGCTCCCCTTCGGGGAGCTGTTTTTT.

This clone has more than one count but fewer than ten. The J gene is TRBJ1-3, the V gene TRBV5-1; the D is unclear. CDR3 length: 16 amino acids. The V gene lost 2 bases and the J gene lost 0 bases, with 12 bases spanning the gap. Germline V gene sequence: CDR1 SGHRS, CDR2 YFSETQ. As DNA, the CDR3 is TGCGCCAGCAGCTTCCTGTGGACGGGCTCTGGAAACACCATATATTTT. Translating gives CASSFLWTGSGNTIYF.

The V and J genes are TRBV5-4 and TRBJ2-2, with D maybe TRBD2 (6 bases). CDR1 SGHNT and CDR2 YYREEE come from the germline V gene (reference sequence). Trimming left V 3 bases short and J 2 bases short, with 17 bases between. The CDR3 contains 17 residues. The CDR3: CASSSRGGGINTGELFF. The CDR3 DNA reads TGTGCCAGCAGCTCCCGGGGAGGCGGGATCAACACCGGGGAGCTGTTTTTT. The full variable domain, rest sourced from reference TRBV5-4 and TRBJ2-2, is ETGVTQSPTHLIKTRGQQVTLRCSSQSGHNTVSWYQQALGQGPQFIFQYYREEENGRGNFPPRFSGLQFPNYSSELNVNALELDDSALYLCASSSRGGGINTGELFFGEGSRLTVL.

The V call is TRBV28, the J call TRBJ1-2; D unclear. The CDR3 sequence is 16 residues long. V dropped 6 bases and J dropped 2 bases, with 19 bases sitting between them. Germline-derived CDR1 and CDR2 are MDHEN and SYDVKM. The CDR3 protein is CASRFVSATANYGYTF. CDR3 in DNA: TGTGCCAGCAGATTTGTCAGCGCAACCGCCAACTATGGCTACACCTTC.

This clone was counted once. The chain uses TRBV7-8 and TRBJ1-1; no reliable D call. The V gene lost 5 bases and the J gene lost 1 base, with 17 bases spanning the gap. This CDR3 has 16 residues. Germline V CDR1 and CDR2: SGHVS, FQNEAQ. The CDR3 DNA follows: TGTGCCAGCAGCCCATATCCGCGGAAAACGAACACTGAAGCTTTCTTT. As protein: CASSPYPRKTNTEAFF.

This chain uses TRBV10-3 with TRBJ2-5, with D perhaps being TRBD1 or TRBD2 (5 bases each). CDR1 is ENHRY and CDR2 is SYGVKD in the germline V gene. This CDR3 region has 14 residues. Deletions cut 6 bases from V and 3 bases from J, with 14 bases between. CDR3 nucleotides: TGTGCCATCAGGGACTCGGGCAGGGAAGAGACCCAGTACTTC. Its protein product is CAIRDSGREETQYF.

This sequence joins TRBV11-2 and TRBJ1-4, with D perhaps TRBD1 (5 bases). Trimming removed 5 bases at V and 6 bases at J, with 13 bases between. CDR1 and CDR2 from the germline V gene are SGHAT and FQNNGV. The CDR3 contains 14 residues. The CDR3 loop reads CASSLGQRDEKLFF. CDR3 DNA: TGTGCCAGCAGCCTGGGGCAAAGGGATGAAAAACTGTTTTTT.

The gene calls are TRBV6-5 and TRBJ1-5, with a possible D match to TRBD1 (5 bases). CDR3 length: 15 residues. Trimming took 5 bases from V and 9 from J, leaving 20 bases between them. Germline V lookup: CDR1 MNHEY, CDR2 SVGAGI. The CDR3 coding sequence is TGTGCCAGCAGTAAGGAGGGGACCCAGGTGGGGCCCCAGCATTTT. This sequence encodes CASSKEGTQVGPQHF.